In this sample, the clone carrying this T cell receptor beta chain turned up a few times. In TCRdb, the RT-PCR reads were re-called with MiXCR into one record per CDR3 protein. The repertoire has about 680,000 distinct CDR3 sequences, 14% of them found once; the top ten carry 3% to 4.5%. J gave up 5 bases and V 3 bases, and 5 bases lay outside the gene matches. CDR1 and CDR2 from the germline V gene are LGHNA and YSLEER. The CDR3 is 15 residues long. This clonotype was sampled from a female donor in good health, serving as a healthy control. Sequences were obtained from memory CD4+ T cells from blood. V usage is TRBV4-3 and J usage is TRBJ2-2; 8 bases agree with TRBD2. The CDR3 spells CASSHTGGQTGELFF. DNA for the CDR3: TGCGCCAGCAGCCATACGGGGGGGCAAACCGGGGAGCTGTTTTTT.